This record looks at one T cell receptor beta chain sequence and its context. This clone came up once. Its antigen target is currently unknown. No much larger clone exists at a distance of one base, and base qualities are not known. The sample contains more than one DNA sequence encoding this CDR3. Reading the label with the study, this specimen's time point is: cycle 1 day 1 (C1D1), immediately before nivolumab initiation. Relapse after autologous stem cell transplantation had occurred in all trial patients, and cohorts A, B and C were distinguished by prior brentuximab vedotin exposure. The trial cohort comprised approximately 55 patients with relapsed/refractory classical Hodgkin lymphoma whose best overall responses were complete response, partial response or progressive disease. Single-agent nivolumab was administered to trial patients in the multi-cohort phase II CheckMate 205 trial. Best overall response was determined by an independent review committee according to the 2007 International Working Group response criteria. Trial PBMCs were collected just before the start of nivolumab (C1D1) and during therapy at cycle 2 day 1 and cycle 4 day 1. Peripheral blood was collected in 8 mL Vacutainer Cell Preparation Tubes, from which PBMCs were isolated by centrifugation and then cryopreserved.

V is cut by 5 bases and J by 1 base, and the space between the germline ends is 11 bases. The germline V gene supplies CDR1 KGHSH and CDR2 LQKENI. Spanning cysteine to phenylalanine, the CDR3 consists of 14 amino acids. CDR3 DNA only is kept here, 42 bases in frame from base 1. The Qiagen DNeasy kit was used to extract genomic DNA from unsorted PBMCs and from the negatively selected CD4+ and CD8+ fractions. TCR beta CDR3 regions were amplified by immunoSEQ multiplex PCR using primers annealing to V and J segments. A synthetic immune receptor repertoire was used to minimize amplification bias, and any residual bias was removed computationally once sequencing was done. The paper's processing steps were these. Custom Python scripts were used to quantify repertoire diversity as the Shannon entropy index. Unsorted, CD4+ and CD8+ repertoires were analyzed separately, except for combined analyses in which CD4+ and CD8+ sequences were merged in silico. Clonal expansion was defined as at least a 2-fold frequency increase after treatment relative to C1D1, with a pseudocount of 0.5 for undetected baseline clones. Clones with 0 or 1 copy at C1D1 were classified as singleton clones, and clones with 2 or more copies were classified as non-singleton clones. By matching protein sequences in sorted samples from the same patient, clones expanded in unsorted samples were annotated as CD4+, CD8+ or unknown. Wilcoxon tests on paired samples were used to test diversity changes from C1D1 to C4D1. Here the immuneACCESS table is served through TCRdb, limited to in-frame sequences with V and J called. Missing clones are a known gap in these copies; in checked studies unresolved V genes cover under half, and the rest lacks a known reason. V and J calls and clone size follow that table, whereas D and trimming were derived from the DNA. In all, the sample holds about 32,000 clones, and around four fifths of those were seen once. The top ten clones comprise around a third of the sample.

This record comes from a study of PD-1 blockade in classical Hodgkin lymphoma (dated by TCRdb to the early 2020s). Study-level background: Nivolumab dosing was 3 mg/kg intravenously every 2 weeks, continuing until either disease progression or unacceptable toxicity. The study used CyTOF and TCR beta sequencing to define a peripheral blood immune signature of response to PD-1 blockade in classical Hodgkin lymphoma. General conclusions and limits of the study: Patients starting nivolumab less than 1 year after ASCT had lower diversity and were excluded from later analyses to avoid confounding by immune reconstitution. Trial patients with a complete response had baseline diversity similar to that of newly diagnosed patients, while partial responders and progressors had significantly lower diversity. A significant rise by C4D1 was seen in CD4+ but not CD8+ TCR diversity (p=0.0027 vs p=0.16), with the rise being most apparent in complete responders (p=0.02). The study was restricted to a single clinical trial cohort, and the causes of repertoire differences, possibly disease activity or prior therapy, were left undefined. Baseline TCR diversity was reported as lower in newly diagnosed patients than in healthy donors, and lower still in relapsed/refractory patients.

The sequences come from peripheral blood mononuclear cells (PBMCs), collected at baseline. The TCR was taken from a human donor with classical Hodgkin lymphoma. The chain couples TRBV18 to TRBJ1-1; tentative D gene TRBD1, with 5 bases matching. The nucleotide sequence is TGTGCCAGCTCAAACACAGGAGGGAACACTGAAGCTTTCTTT. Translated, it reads CASSNTGGNTEAFF.